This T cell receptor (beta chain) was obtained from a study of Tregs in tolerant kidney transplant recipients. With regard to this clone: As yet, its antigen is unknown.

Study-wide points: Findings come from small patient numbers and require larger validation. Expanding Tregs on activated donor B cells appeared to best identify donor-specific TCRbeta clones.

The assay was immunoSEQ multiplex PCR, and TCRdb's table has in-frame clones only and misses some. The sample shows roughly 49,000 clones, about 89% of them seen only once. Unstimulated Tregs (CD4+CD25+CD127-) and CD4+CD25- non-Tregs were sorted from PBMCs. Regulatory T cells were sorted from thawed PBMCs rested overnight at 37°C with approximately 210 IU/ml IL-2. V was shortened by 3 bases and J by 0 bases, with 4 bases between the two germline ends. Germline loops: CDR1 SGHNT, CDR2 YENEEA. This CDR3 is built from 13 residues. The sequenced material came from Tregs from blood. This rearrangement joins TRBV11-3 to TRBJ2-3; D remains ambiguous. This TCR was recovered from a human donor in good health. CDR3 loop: CASSFESTDTQYF. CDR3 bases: TGTGCCAGCAGCTTCGAGAGCACAGATACGCAGTATTTT.